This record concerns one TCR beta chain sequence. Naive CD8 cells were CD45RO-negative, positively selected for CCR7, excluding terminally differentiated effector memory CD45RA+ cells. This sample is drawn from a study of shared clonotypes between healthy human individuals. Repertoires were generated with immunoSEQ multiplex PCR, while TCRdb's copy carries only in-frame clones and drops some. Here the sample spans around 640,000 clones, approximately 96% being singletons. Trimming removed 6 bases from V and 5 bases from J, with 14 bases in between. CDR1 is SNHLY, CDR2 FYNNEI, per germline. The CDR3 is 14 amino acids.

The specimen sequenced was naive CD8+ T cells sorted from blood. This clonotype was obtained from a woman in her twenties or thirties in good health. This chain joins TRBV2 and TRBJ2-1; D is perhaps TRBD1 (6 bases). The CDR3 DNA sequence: TGTGCCAGCAGGGTAGGGGGAGAGGACAATGAGCAGTTCTTC. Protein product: CASRVGGEDNEQFF.